The 9 T cell receptor beta chains presented below share a single source sample, sequenced in a study of blood T cell repertoires in COVID-19. Generated by immunoSEQ multiplex PCR, the TCRdb table keeps only in-frame clones and is missing some. The table shows roughly 250,000 clones, with about nine tenths occurring only once. The specimen sequenced was peripheral blood. These receptors were obtained from a man in his sixties who had recovered from COVID-19.

The V and J genes are TRBV6-1 and TRBJ2-3, with 7 bases that match TRBD2. CDR3 length: 16 amino acids. Trimming removed 3 bases from V and 5 bases from J; junction bases left unmatched: 11. Germline CDR1 is MNHNS and CDR2 is SASEGT. The CDR3 reads CASSDPPQAGLDTQYF. The CDR3 DNA follows: TGTGCCAGCAGTGACCCCCCCCAAGCGGGGTTAGATACGCAGTATTTT.

V usage is TRBV3-1 (or the pseudogene TRBV3-2) and J usage is TRBJ1-2; D remains ambiguous. Per germline, CDR1 LGHDT and CDR2 YNNKEL (reference sequence). CDR3 length equals 12 residues. Trimming removed 3 bases from V and 7 bases from J, with 9 bases in between. Here the CDR3 DNA reads TGTGCCAGCAGCCAGTCTACTCTTGGCTACACCTTC. The encoded protein is CASSQSTLGYTF.

CDR3 residues: CASSLSSYGYTF. The CDR3 DNA reads TGTGCCAGCAGTTTATCGAGCTATGGCTACACCTTC. This rearrangement joins TRBV12-3 or TRBV12-4 to TRBJ1-2, with D unclear. Trimming shortened V by 2 bases and J by 4 bases, and 5 bases separated the two germline ends. There are 12 residues in the CDR3.

With regard to this clone: Other DNA sequences of this sample code for an identical CDR3. The rearrangement joins TRBV5-1 to TRBJ2-3, with a weak D call TRBD1 (5 bases). The CDR3 has 15 amino acids. Trimming stripped 0 bases from V and 0 bases from J, with 8 bases between. Germline values: CDR1 SGHRS, CDR2 YFSETQ. CDR3 coding DNA: TGCGCCAGCAGCTTGGGGGGCTCGAGCACAGATACGCAGTATTTT. It is translated as CASSLGGSSTDTQYF. Looking up the rest from reference TRBV5-1 and TRBJ2-3 gives the full variable domain: KAGVTQTPRYLIKTRGQQVTLSCSPISGHRSVSWYQQTPGQGLQFLFEYFSETQRNKGNFPGRFSGRQFSNSRSEMNVSTLELGDSALYLCASSLGGSSTDTQYFGPGTRLTVL.

This chain uses TRBV7-9 with TRBJ1-5; TRBD1 matches at 8 bases. CDR3 length: 14 amino acids. Germline values: CDR1 SEHNR, CDR2 FQNEAQ (reference sequence). Trimming took 6 bases from V and 5 from J; bases not matched to a gene: 6. This CDR3 reads CASSFQGADQPQHF. The CDR3 DNA follows: TGTGCCAGCAGTTTCCAGGGGGCGGATCAGCCCCAGCATTTT.

This clone was seen once. The chain joins TRBV10-2 to TRBJ2-2; TRBD2 aligns across 9 bases. The germline CDR1 and CDR2 sequences are WSHSY and SAAADI. This CDR3 comprises 16 residues. After removal of 8 bases from V and 0 bases from J, the junction contained 7 bases not matched to a gene. Here the CDR3 reads CASVVAGDPNTGELFF. In DNA, the CDR3 is TGCGCCAGCGTCGTAGCGGGGGATCCGAACACCGGGGAGCTGTTTTTT.

V usage is TRBV10-1 and J usage is TRBJ2-1; no clear D. Per the germline V gene, CDR1 is WNHNN and CDR2 is SYGVQD (reference sequence). CDR3 length: 12 amino acids. The V gene lost 0 bases and the J gene lost 15 bases, with 12 bases spanning the gap. CDR3 DNA sequence: TGCGCCAGCAGTGAGTCGTCTGGAACGGGGTTCTTC. Its translation is CASSESSGTGFF.

This clone was observed once. The V call is TRBV4-1, the J call TRBJ2-2; TRBD2 aligns across 8 bases. The CDR3 is 17 amino acids. The junction had 7 bases not matched to a gene; V was cut back by 1 base and J by 3 bases. Germline CDR1 is MGHRA and CDR2 is YSYEKL. CDR3 amino acids: CASSQVRGGLYTGELFF. The CDR3 DNA reads TGCGCCAGCAGCCAAGTCCGGGGGGGCCTCTACACCGGGGAGCTGTTTTTT.

The J gene is TRBJ2-3, the V gene TRBV29-1, with D maybe TRBD1 (6 bases). The ends were cut back, 3 bases at V and 2 bases at J, with 9 bases in the middle. CDR1 is SQVTM, CDR2 ANQGSEA, per germline. The CDR3 runs to 13 residues. The CDR3 protein is CSVEDRYTDTQYF. The CDR3 DNA reads TGCAGCGTTGAGGACAGATACACAGATACGCAGTATTTT.